This entry lists 2 T cell receptor beta chains sequenced from one sample in a study of T cells in Graves' hyperthyroidism and ophthalmopathy. It was RNA transcripts that yielded the amplified TCR beta CDR3 regions. TCR CDR3 regions were first amplified by RT-PCR with HTBI primers. MiXCR was run by TCRdb on the multiplex PCR reads, yielding one entry per CDR3 protein. The sample has some 500,000 distinct CDR3 sequences; 24% are singletons. The sequenced sample consisted of blood. All receptors derive from a woman between 25 and 40 years old with Graves' ophthalmopathy.

As concerns this clonotype: An end of the junction does not agree with germline; a read error may underlie this. This chain uses TRBV6-5 with TRBJ1-1, with 7 bases identical to TRBD1. The CDR3 contains 14 residues. Looked up from germline, CDR1 is MNHEY and CDR2 is SVGAGI. The CDR3 nucleotides are TGTGCCAGCAGTTATGGATATTCCGGGACAGAAGCTTGGTTT. This codes for CASSYGYSGTEAWF.

Many counts were recorded for this clonotype. The chain couples TRBV19 to TRBJ2-7, with a weak D call TRBD1 (6 bases). V lost 5 bases to trimming and J lost 1 base, with 12 bases between them. There are 14 residues in the CDR3. The V gene's germline CDR1 is LNHDA and CDR2 SQIVND (reference sequence). CDR3 sequence reads: CASSSRQDSYEQYF. The CDR3 coding sequence is TGTGCCAGTAGTTCTAGACAGGATTCCTACGAGCAGTACTTC.